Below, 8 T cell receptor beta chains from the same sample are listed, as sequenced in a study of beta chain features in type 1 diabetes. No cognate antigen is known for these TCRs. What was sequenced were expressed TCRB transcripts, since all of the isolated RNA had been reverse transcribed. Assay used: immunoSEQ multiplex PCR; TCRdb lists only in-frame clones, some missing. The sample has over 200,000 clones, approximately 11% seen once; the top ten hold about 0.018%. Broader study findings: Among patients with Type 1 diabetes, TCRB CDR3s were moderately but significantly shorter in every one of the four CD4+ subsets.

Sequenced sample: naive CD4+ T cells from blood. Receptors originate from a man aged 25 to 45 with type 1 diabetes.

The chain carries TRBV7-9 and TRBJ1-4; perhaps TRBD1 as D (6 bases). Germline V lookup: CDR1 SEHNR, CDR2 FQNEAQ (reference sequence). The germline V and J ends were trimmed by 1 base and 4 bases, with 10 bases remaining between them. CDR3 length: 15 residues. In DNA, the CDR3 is TGTGCCAGCAGCTTAGGCCGGACAGTTAATGAAAAACTGTTTTTT. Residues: CASSLGRTVNEKLFF. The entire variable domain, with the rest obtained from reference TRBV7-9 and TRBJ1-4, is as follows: DTGVSQNPRHKITKRGQNVTFRCDPISEHNRLYWYRQTLGQGPEFLTYFQNEAQLEKSRLLSDRFSAERPKGSFSTLEIQRTEQGDSAMYLCASSLGRTVNEKLFFGSGTQLSVL.

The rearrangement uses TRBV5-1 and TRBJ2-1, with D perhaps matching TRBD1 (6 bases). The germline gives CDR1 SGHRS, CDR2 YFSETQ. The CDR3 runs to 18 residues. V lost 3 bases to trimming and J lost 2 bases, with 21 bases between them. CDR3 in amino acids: CASSSTPLTGLTYNEQFF. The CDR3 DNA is TGCGCCAGCAGCTCGACACCATTGACAGGTCTTACCTACAATGAGCAGTTCTTC.

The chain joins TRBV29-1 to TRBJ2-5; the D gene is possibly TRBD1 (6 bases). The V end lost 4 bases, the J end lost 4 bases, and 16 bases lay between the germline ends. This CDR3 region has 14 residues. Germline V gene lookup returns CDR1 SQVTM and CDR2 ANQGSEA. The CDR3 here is CSVALQGVGETQYF. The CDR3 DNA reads TGCAGCGTTGCCCTACAGGGAGTGGGAGAGACCCAGTACTTC. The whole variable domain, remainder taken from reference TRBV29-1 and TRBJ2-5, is SAVISQKPSRDICQRGTSLTIQCQVDSQVTMMFWYRQQPGQSLTLIATANQGSEATYESGFVIDKFPISRPNLTFSTLTVSNMSPEDSSIYLCSVALQGVGETQYFGPGTRLLVL.

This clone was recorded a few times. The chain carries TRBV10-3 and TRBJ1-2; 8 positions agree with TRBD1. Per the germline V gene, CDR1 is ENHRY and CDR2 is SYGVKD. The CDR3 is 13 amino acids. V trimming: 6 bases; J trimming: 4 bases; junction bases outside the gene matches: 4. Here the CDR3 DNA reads TGTGCCATCAGCCCCGGGACAGGCTATGGCTACACCTTC. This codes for CAISPGTGYGYTF.

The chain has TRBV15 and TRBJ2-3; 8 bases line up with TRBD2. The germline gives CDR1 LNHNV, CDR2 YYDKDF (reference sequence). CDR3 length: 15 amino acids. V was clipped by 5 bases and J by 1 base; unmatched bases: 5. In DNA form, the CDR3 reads TGTGCCACCAGCGCAGCGGGGGACCGCACAGATACGCAGTATTTT. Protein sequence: CATSAAGDRTDTQYF.

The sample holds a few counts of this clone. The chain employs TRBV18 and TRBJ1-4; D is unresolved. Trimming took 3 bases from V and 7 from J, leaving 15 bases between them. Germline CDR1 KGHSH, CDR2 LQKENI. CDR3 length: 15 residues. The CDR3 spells CASSPIIGQFEKLFF. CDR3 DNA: TGTGCCAGCTCACCGATAATTGGGCAATTTGAAAAACTGTTTTTT.

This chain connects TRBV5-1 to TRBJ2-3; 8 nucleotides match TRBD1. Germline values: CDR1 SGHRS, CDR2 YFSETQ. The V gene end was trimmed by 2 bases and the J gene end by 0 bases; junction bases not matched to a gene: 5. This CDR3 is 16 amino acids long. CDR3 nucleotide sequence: TGCGCCAGCAGCTTAAGACAGGGGATTAGCACAGATACGCAGTATTTT. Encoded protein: CASSLRQGISTDTQYF. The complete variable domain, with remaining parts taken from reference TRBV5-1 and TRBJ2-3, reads KAGVTQTPRYLIKTRGQQVTLSCSPISGHRSVSWYQQTPGQGLQFLFEYFSETQRNKGNFPGRFSGRQFSNSRSEMNVSTLELGDSALYLCASSLRQGISTDTQYFGPGTRLTVL.

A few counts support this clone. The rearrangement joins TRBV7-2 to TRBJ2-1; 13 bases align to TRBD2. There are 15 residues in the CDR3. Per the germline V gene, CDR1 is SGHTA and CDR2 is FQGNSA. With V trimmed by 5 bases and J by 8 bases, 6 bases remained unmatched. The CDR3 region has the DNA TGTGCCAGCAGCCACCGACTAGCGGGGGGCGATGAGCAGTTCTTC. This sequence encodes CASSHRLAGGDEQFF. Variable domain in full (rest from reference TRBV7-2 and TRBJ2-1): GAGVSQSPSNKVTEKGKDVELRCDPISGHTALYWYRQSLGQGLEFLIYFQGNSAPDKSGLPSDRFSAERTGGSVSTLTIQRTQQEDSAVYLCASSHRLAGGDEQFFGPGTRLTVL.